The 21 T cell receptor beta chains below come from one sample, sequenced in a study of fetal regulatory T cell absence and autoimmunity. The repertoire was sequenced with immunoSEQ multiplex PCR; TCRdb's copy has only in-frame clones and lacks some. The profile shows just over 45,000 clones, just under 85% of them singletons. The sample consisted of cord blood. Receptors originate from a newborn boy with IPEX syndrome.

This clone has a handful of counts. This chain joins TRBV9 and TRBJ2-6; D unclear. The V and J ends lost 0 bases and 2 bases respectively, with 0 bases between them. There are 13 residues in the CDR3. Germline V gene sequence: CDR1 SGDLS, CDR2 YYNGEE. CDR3 region: CASSVAGANVLTF. In DNA, the CDR3 is TGTGCCAGCAGCGTAGCTGGGGCCAACGTCCTGACTTTC.

This chain connects TRBV2 to TRBJ1-4, with D maybe TRBD1 (5 bases). Per germline, CDR1 SNHLY and CDR2 FYNNEI. The V and J ends lost 6 bases and 5 bases respectively, with 7 bases between them. The CDR3 loop spans 12 amino acids. The chain's CDR3 is CASSRVNEKLFF. Written as DNA, the CDR3 is TGTGCCAGCAGCAGGGTGAATGAAAAACTGTTTTTT.

This clone was seen a handful of times. The chain is built from TRBV6-5 and TRBJ2-7; no definite D call. The CDR3 extends over 13 amino acids. Germline CDR1 reads MNHEY; CDR2 reads SVGAGI. V gave up 5 bases and J gave up 2 bases, with 10 bases separating them. This chain's CDR3 is CASSMGRTYEQYF. CDR3 coding DNA: TGTGCCAGCAGTATGGGTCGCACCTACGAGCAGTACTTC.

Here the CDR3 reads CASSLGGHNYGYTF. The CDR3 DNA is TGTGCCAGCAGTTTAGGAGGACATAACTATGGCTACACCTTC. The V call is TRBV27, the J call TRBJ1-2, with a weak D call TRBD1 (5 bases). The germline CDR1 and CDR2 sequences are MNHEY and SMNVEV (reference sequence). The CDR3 is made up of 14 amino acids. Deletions cut 2 bases from V and 1 base from J, with 8 bases between.

The CDR3 DNA reads as TGCGCCAGCAGCTCAGGGGGCACTGAAGCTTTCTTT. It is translated as CASSSGGTEAFF. The chain joins TRBV5-1 to TRBJ1-1; TRBD1 matches at 7 bases. There are 12 residues in the CDR3. V lost 3 bases and J lost 4; bases outside the gene matches: 0. Germline values: CDR1 SGHRS, CDR2 YFSETQ.

The V gene is TRBV6-6, the J gene TRBJ2-7; 7 nucleotides align to TRBD1. J lost 0 bases, V lost 6 bases, and 5 bases had no gene match. The CDR3 sequence is 14 residues long. In germline, CDR1 is MNHNY, CDR2 SVGAGI (reference sequence). The CDR3 DNA reads TGTGCCAGCAGACAGGGGACATACTCCTACGAGCAGTACTTC. Its protein product is CASRQGTYSYEQYF.

The chain has TRBV9 and TRBJ2-3; 10 nucleotides align to TRBD2. This CDR3 has 16 residues. Germline V gene data show CDR1 as SGDLS and CDR2 as YYNGEE. The junction had 7 bases not matched to a gene; V was cut back by 4 bases and J by 2 bases. The CDR3 region has the DNA TGTGCCAGCAGCACTAGCGGGATCTTAATCACAGATACGCAGTATTTT. Protein sequence: CASSTSGILITDTQYF.

This clone appeared a few times. The genes are TRBV7-9 and TRBJ2-7; 13 positions match TRBD2. The junction had 2 bases not matched to a gene; V was cut back by 5 bases and J by 1 base. The CDR3 is 15 amino acids. CDR1 and CDR2 (germline): SEHNR, FQNEAQ (reference sequence). CDR3 residues: CASSETSGRSYEQYF. The CDR3 nucleotides are TGTGCCAGCAGCGAGACTAGCGGGAGGTCCTACGAGCAGTACTTC.

The V and J genes are TRBV5-6 and TRBJ1-4, with D tentatively TRBD1 (6 bases). This CDR3 has 13 amino acids. CDR1 is SGHDT and CDR2 is YYEEEE in the germline V gene. V was trimmed by 4 bases and J by 8 bases, leaving 12 bases between them. This chain's CDR3 is CASSGGQSEKLFF. CDR3 nucleotides: TGTGCCAGCAGCGGAGGACAGTCCGAAAAACTGTTTTTT.

V and J are TRBV6-5 and TRBJ1-2; D is ambiguous. Trimming stripped 2 bases from V and 4 bases from J, with 8 bases between. Germline V gene data show CDR1 as MNHEY and CDR2 as SVGAGI. The CDR3 totals 13 residues. The CDR3 sequence is CASSYLRPYGYTF. CDR3 bases: TGTGCCAGCAGTTACCTCAGGCCCTATGGCTACACCTTC.

This chain connects TRBV4-1 to TRBJ2-1, with 7 bases matching TRBD2. Germline CDR1 reads MGHRA; CDR2 reads YSYEKL. CDR3 length: 16 amino acids. V lost 1 base to trimming and J lost 4 bases; unmatched junction nucleotides: 7. The CDR3 bases are TGCGCCAGCAGCCAAGGTCTAGCGGACCCATACAATGAGCAGTTCTTC. Translated: CASSQGLADPYNEQFF.

In this sample, this clone turned up once. This chain connects TRBV4-3 to TRBJ1-5; D is undetermined. CDR3 length equals 17 residues. CDR1 LGHNA and CDR2 YSLEER come from the germline V gene. Trimming pared 0 bases from V and 0 bases from J, leaving 12 bases between. CDR3 coding DNA: TGCGCCAGCAGCCAAGATGTGGCCAGAGATAGCAATCAGCCCCAGCATTTT. Translated, it gives CASSQDVARDSNQPQHF.

This clone occurred once. The DNA of the CDR3 is TGTGCCAGCTCACCGGCCAGCACAGATACGCAGTATTTT. It encodes CASSPASTDTQYF. The chain combines TRBV18 with TRBJ2-3; D is ambiguous. V lost 3 bases, J lost 0 bases, and 4 bases lay in between. Germline CDR1 KGHSH, CDR2 LQKENI. The CDR3 has 13 amino acids.

The gene calls are TRBV14 and TRBJ1-5; tentatively, D is TRBD1 (5 bases). Per germline, CDR1 SGHDN and CDR2 FVKESK. The ends were cut back, 2 bases at V and 1 base at J, with 9 bases in the middle. This CDR3 has 15 residues. The CDR3 loop is CASSQPRDSNQPQHF. The CDR3 DNA reads as TGTGCCAGCAGCCAACCCCGGGACAGCAATCAGCCCCAGCATTTT.

The chain uses TRBV7-6 and TRBJ2-1; the D gene is possibly TRBD1 (5 bases). Trimming left V 5 bases short and J 9 bases short, with 14 bases between. CDR1 is SGHVS and CDR2 is FNYEAQ in the germline V gene. This CDR3 has 13 amino acids. This chain's CDR3 is CASSGHAVGEQFF. CDR3 bases: TGTGCCAGCAGCGGACATGCGGTCGGTGAGCAGTTCTTC. The full variable domain, rest sourced from reference TRBV7-6 and TRBJ2-1, is GAGVSQSPRYKVTKRGQDVALRCDPISGHVSLYWYRQALGQGPEFLTYFNYEAQQDKSGLPNDRFSAERPEGSISTLTIQRTEQRDSAMYRCASSGHAVGEQFFGPGTRLTVL.

The genes are TRBV5-4 and TRBJ2-1, with TRBD1 identical over 10 bases. CDR1 is SGHNT and CDR2 is YYREEE in the germline V gene (reference sequence). V lost 4 bases to trimming and J lost 6 bases; unmatched junction nucleotides: 7. The CDR3 covers 15 residues. The CDR3 region is CASSAPGQGRNEQFF. The CDR3 DNA follows: TGTGCCAGCAGCGCACCGGGACAGGGGCGCAATGAGCAGTTCTTC. Based on the CDR3 plus reference TRBV5-4 and TRBJ2-1, the full variable domain is ETGVTQSPTHLIKTRGQQVTLRCSSQSGHNTVSWYQQALGQGPQFIFQYYREEENGRGNFPPRFSGLQFPNYSSELNVNALELDDSALYLCASSAPGQGRNEQFFGPGTRLTVL.

The chain combines TRBV5-1 with TRBJ2-2; D may be TRBD2 (6 bases). The germline V gene encodes CDR1 SGHRS and CDR2 YFSETQ. V was cut by 2 bases and J by 1 base, with 12 bases left in between. The CDR3 consists of 16 residues. This CDR3 is CASSFLWEENTGELFF. CDR3 coding DNA: TGCGCCAGCAGCTTCTTGTGGGAGGAGAACACCGGGGAGCTGTTTTTT.

The chain couples TRBV6-6 to TRBJ1-6; maybe TRBD1 (5 bases). V was pared by 1 base and J by 8 bases, with 12 bases between. There are 15 residues in the CDR3. Germline values: CDR1 MNHNY, CDR2 SVGAGI (reference sequence). The CDR3 protein is CASSYLGGVDSPLHF. CDR3 nucleotides: TGTGCCAGCAGTTACTTGGGGGGGGTGGATTCACCCCTCCACTTT.

The V call is TRBV5-5, the J call TRBJ2-7; 10 nucleotides match TRBD1. This CDR3 comprises 18 residues. Trimming cost V 0 bases and J 3 bases; bases outside gene matches: 12. In germline, CDR1 is SGHKS, CDR2 YYEKEE (reference sequence). The CDR3 is CASSLGPGTGVPNYEQYF. The CDR3 DNA reads as TGTGCCAGCAGCTTGGGACCCGGGACAGGGGTCCCGAACTACGAGCAGTACTTC.

The gene calls are TRBV6-5 and TRBJ2-7, with a weak D call TRBD1 (6 bases). V lost 3 bases to trimming and J lost 0 bases, with 12 bases between them. Per germline, CDR1 MNHEY and CDR2 SVGAGI. The CDR3 has 15 amino acids. In DNA, the CDR3 is TGTGCCAGCAGTTATACAGGGTCTTTCTCCTACGAGCAGTACTTC. Protein: CASSYTGSFSYEQYF.

This rearrangement joins TRBV16 to TRBJ2-5; the D gene is possibly TRBD1 (7 bases). The CDR3 sequence is 15 residues long. Germline values: CDR1 KGHSY, CDR2 FQNENV. V lost 4 bases to trimming and J lost 5 bases, with 17 bases between them. CDR3 amino acids: CASSPTGRTEETQYF. In DNA form, the CDR3 reads TGTGCCAGCAGCCCGACAGGGAGGACGGAGGAGACCCAGTACTTC.